Listed below are T cell receptor beta chains from one sample, sequenced in a study of beta chain features in type 1 diabetes. Some clones are missing from TCRdb's copy, which holds only in-frame ones; the method was immunoSEQ multiplex PCR. This table holds about 140,000 clones, roughly 7.2% found once. Specimen: central memory CD4+ T cells from blood. The receptor source for this set is a woman in her thirties in good health. Each CDR3 is given with its conserved first and last residue. D genes are given only for firm matches. Size is omitted from some rows. Given values are once, few, many or a class for expanded clones.

d_call: TRBD1
j_call: TRBJ2-7
v_call: TRBV29-1
clone_size: many
cdr3_aa: CSVEADRDEQYF
cdr3_nt: TGCAGCGTTGAAGCTGACAGGGACGAGCAGTACTTC

d_call: TRBD2
j_call: TRBJ2-7
v_call: TRBV7-2
clone_size: .
cdr3_aa: CASSFGLAGYEQYF
cdr3_nt: TGTGCCAGCAGTTTTGGACTAGCGGGCTACGAGCAGTACTTC

d_call: .
j_call: TRBJ1-1
v_call: TRBV28
clone_size: few
cdr3_aa: CASTASSEAFF
cdr3_nt: TGTGCCAGCACTGCCTCCAGTGAAGCTTTCTTT

d_call: TRBD2
j_call: TRBJ2-1
v_call: TRBV6-1
clone_size: few
cdr3_aa: CASSEGIAGDPRNEQFF
cdr3_nt: TGTGCCAGCAGTGAAGGAATAGCGGGAGACCCCAGGAATGAGCAGTTCTTC

d_call: .
j_call: TRBJ1-4
v_call: TRBV20-1
clone_size: .
cdr3_aa: CSAGDDGKLFF
cdr3_nt: TGCAGTGCCGGAGATGACGGAAAACTGTTTTTT

d_call: .
j_call: TRBJ1-5
v_call: TRBV7-9
clone_size: .
cdr3_aa: CASSLGVGRDQPQHF
cdr3_nt: TGTGCCAGCAGCTTAGGGGTAGGGAGGGATCAGCCCCAGCATTTT

d_call: .
j_call: TRBJ1-5
v_call: TRBV6-1
clone_size: .
cdr3_aa: CASSEERFTPGDQPQHF
cdr3_nt: TGTGCCAGCAGTGAAGAGAGGTTCACCCCGGGTGATCAGCCCCAGCATTTT

d_call: TRBD2
j_call: TRBJ2-6
v_call: TRBV2
clone_size: many
cdr3_aa: CASSLAEYSGANVLTF
cdr3_nt: TGTGCCAGCAGTCTAGCGGAGTACTCTGGGGCCAACGTCCTGACTTTC

d_call: TRBD2
j_call: TRBJ2-2
v_call: TRBV5-1
clone_size: .
cdr3_aa: CASSLNTGGSGELFF
cdr3_nt: TGCGCCAGCAGCTTGAATACGGGAGGGTCCGGGGAGCTGTTTTTT

d_call: TRBD2
j_call: TRBJ2-3
v_call: TRBV9
clone_size: few
cdr3_aa: CASSPKGLAATDTQYF
cdr3_nt: TGTGCCAGCAGCCCAAAAGGACTAGCGGCCACAGATACGCAGTATTTT

d_call: .
j_call: TRBJ2-1
v_call: TRBV7-2
clone_size: .
cdr3_aa: CASSFEQFSEQFF
cdr3_nt: TGTGCCAGCAGCTTCGAACAGTTTAGTGAGCAGTTCTTC

d_call: .
j_call: TRBJ2-2
v_call: TRBV15
clone_size: many
cdr3_aa: CATSASEYTGELFF
cdr3_nt: TGTGCCACCAGCGCTAGCGAGTACACCGGGGAGCTGTTTTTT

d_call: .
j_call: TRBJ1-5
v_call: TRBV25-1
clone_size: .
cdr3_aa: CASSEGHLGQPQHF
cdr3_nt: TGTGCCAGCAGTGAGGGACATCTGGGTCAGCCCCAGCATTTT

d_call: .
j_call: TRBJ2-5
v_call: TRBV5-4
clone_size: few
cdr3_aa: CASSLDGGVGKTQYF
cdr3_nt: TGTGCCAGCAGCTTGGATGGCGGGGTAGGAAAGACCCAGTACTTC

d_call: .
j_call: TRBJ1-1
v_call: TRBV27
clone_size: .
cdr3_aa: CASSPRRTKDTEAFF
cdr3_nt: TGTGCCAGCAGTCCACGGAGGACTAAGGACACTGAAGCTTTCTTT

d_call: .
j_call: TRBJ1-5
v_call: TRBV19
clone_size: .
cdr3_aa: CASSGSGSGGANLGQPQHF
cdr3_nt: TGTGCCAGTAGTGGGTCGGGGTCGGGGGGCGCGAACCTCGGTCAGCCCCAGCATTTT

d_call: TRBD2
j_call: TRBJ2-3
v_call: TRBV7-8
clone_size: .
cdr3_aa: CASSLVSSGSHPSTDTQYF
cdr3_nt: TGTGCCAGCAGCTTAGTTTCCAGCGGGAGTCATCCTAGCACAGATACGCAGTATTTT

d_call: .
j_call: TRBJ2-1
v_call: TRBV6-5
clone_size: few
cdr3_aa: CASSSRFSQFF
cdr3_nt: TGTGCCAGCAGTTCTCGTTTTTCGCAGTTCTTC

d_call: .
j_call: TRBJ2-1
v_call: TRBV5-1
clone_size: .
cdr3_aa: CASSLANSYNEQFF
cdr3_nt: TGCGCCAGCAGCCTAGCGAACTCCTACAATGAGCAGTTCTTC

d_call: .
j_call: TRBJ2-1
v_call: TRBV7-2
clone_size: few
cdr3_aa: CASSLWGLHSGDEQFF
cdr3_nt: TGTGCCAGCAGCTTATGGGGCTTGCACTCGGGTGATGAGCAGTTCTTC

d_call: TRBD2
j_call: TRBJ2-5
v_call: TRBV4-3
clone_size: few
cdr3_aa: CASSPLAGGHQETQYF
cdr3_nt: TGCGCCAGCAGCCCCTTAGCGGGTGGGCACCAAGAGACCCAGTACTTC

d_call: TRBD1
j_call: TRBJ1-2
v_call: TRBV7-2
clone_size: few
cdr3_aa: CASSLTGGYGYTF
cdr3_nt: TGTGCCAGCAGCCTAACAGGGGGCTATGGCTACACCTTC

d_call: .
j_call: TRBJ2-1
v_call: TRBV7-6
clone_size: few
cdr3_aa: CASSSGLYNEQFF
cdr3_nt: TGTGCCAGCAGCTCCGGACTCTACAATGAGCAGTTCTTC

d_call: TRBD1
j_call: TRBJ1-1
v_call: TRBV7-3
clone_size: .
cdr3_aa: CASSPTGATEAFF
cdr3_nt: TGTGCCAGCAGCCCGACAGGGGCCACTGAAGCTTTCTTT

d_call: .
j_call: TRBJ2-6
v_call: TRBV6-6
clone_size: .
cdr3_aa: CASQGSSGANVLTF
cdr3_nt: TGTGCCTCACAGGGCAGCTCTGGGGCCAACGTCCTGACTTTC

d_call: .
j_call: TRBJ1-1
v_call: TRBV28
clone_size: few
cdr3_aa: CASHRTTREAFF
cdr3_nt: TGTGCCAGCCACCGAACGACTCGTGAAGCTTTCTTT

d_call: .
j_call: TRBJ2-3
v_call: TRBV7-3
clone_size: .
cdr3_aa: CASRLGGRDTDTQYF
cdr3_nt: TGTGCCAGCAGACTGGGGGGACGGGACACAGATACGCAGTATTTT

d_call: .
j_call: TRBJ1-1
v_call: TRBV15
clone_size: few
cdr3_aa: CATSREAENTEAFF
cdr3_nt: TGTGCCACCAGCAGAGAAGCGGAGAACACTGAAGCTTTCTTT

d_call: TRBD1
j_call: TRBJ2-1
v_call: TRBV6-1
clone_size: few
cdr3_aa: CASSRQGTSYNEQFF
cdr3_nt: TGTGCCAGCTCAAGACAGGGGACGTCCTACAATGAGCAGTTCTTC

d_call: .
j_call: TRBJ2-5
v_call: TRBV7-6
clone_size: .
cdr3_aa: CASSLVGGETQYF
cdr3_nt: TGTGCCAGCAGCCTGGTAGGAGGGGAGACCCAGTACTTC

d_call: TRBD1
j_call: TRBJ1-5
v_call: TRBV4-3
clone_size: many
cdr3_aa: CASSLDRGNQPQHF
cdr3_nt: TGCGCCAGCAGCCTCGACAGGGGCAATCAGCCCCAGCATTTT

d_call: .
j_call: TRBJ2-2
v_call: TRBV18
clone_size: few
cdr3_aa: CASLTSPVLPELFF
cdr3_nt: TGTGCCAGCCTCACCTCTCCAGTTCTTCCGGAGCTGTTTTTT

d_call: TRBD2
j_call: TRBJ2-1
v_call: TRBV14
clone_size: .
cdr3_aa: CASSQEIQTSGSYNEQFF
cdr3_nt: TGTGCCAGCAGCCAAGAGATTCAGACTAGCGGTTCCTACAATGAGCAGTTCTTC

d_call: TRBD1
j_call: TRBJ2-7
v_call: TRBV29-1
clone_size: few
cdr3_aa: CSVEGTGSSEQYF
cdr3_nt: TGCAGCGTTGAAGGGACAGGATCTTCCGAGCAGTACTTC

d_call: .
j_call: TRBJ2-1
v_call: TRBV11-2
clone_size: few
cdr3_aa: CASSSRLGSYNEQFF
cdr3_nt: TGTGCCAGCAGCTCAAGACTAGGATCCTACAATGAGCAGTTCTTC

d_call: TRBD1
j_call: TRBJ2-7
v_call: TRBV6-5
clone_size: few
cdr3_aa: CASSYGQGSVHEQYF
cdr3_nt: TGTGCCAGCAGTTACGGACAGGGGAGTGTTCACGAGCAGTACTTC

d_call: TRBD2
j_call: TRBJ2-1
v_call: TRBV28
clone_size: .
cdr3_aa: CATFEGAGGYNEQFF
cdr3_nt: TGTGCCACCTTCGAAGGGGCGGGGGGATACAATGAGCAGTTCTTC

d_call: TRBD2
j_call: TRBJ2-1
v_call: TRBV19
clone_size: many
cdr3_aa: CASSMAGGPPEQFF
cdr3_nt: TGTGCCAGTAGTATGGCGGGAGGGCCACCTGAGCAGTTCTTC

d_call: TRBD1
j_call: TRBJ1-1
v_call: TRBV4-2
clone_size: .
cdr3_aa: CASIGDRNTEAFF
cdr3_nt: TGTGCCAGCATCGGGGACAGGAACACTGAAGCTTTCTTT

d_call: .
j_call: TRBJ2-6
v_call: TRBV19
clone_size: many
cdr3_aa: CASTEGSGANVLTF
cdr3_nt: TGTGCCAGTACCGAGGGCTCTGGGGCCAACGTCCTGACTTTC

d_call: .
j_call: TRBJ2-1
v_call: TRBV11-2
clone_size: .
cdr3_aa: CASSPLYNEQFF
cdr3_nt: TGTGCCAGCAGCCCCCTATACAATGAGCAGTTCTTC

d_call: .
j_call: TRBJ2-7
v_call: TRBV29-1
clone_size: many
cdr3_aa: CSVEAGDSYEQYF
cdr3_nt: TGCAGCGTTGAAGCAGGGGATTCCTACGAGCAGTACTTC

d_call: .
j_call: TRBJ1-2
v_call: TRBV5-6
clone_size: few
cdr3_aa: CASSLVSVAGYYGYTF
cdr3_nt: TGTGCCAGCAGCTTGGTTTCGGTTGCCGGTTACTATGGCTACACCTTC

d_call: TRBD2
j_call: TRBJ2-3
v_call: TRBV30
clone_size: .
cdr3_aa: CAWTSGGITDTQYF
cdr3_nt: TGTGCCTGGACTAGCGGAGGGATCACAGATACGCAGTATTTT

d_call: .
j_call: TRBJ2-5
v_call: TRBV6-1
clone_size: .
cdr3_aa: CASSDLRAGQETQYF
cdr3_nt: TGTGCCAGCAGTGATCTAAGAGCGGGTCAAGAGACCCAGTACTTC

d_call: TRBD1
j_call: TRBJ2-7
v_call: TRBV7-2
clone_size: .
cdr3_aa: CASSLGGQGYEQYF
cdr3_nt: TGTGCCAGCAGCTTAGGGGGACAGGGATACGAGCAGTACTTC

d_call: .
j_call: TRBJ2-5
v_call: TRBV28
clone_size: few
cdr3_aa: CASSLNAGWETQYF
cdr3_nt: TGTGCCAGCAGTTTAAACGCGGGGTGGGAGACCCAGTACTTC

d_call: TRBD1
j_call: TRBJ2-1
v_call: TRBV18
clone_size: .
cdr3_aa: CASSPGQGRDEQFF
cdr3_nt: TGTGCCAGCTCACCCGGACAGGGAAGGGATGAGCAGTTCTTC

d_call: TRBD2
j_call: TRBJ2-7
v_call: TRBV7-2
clone_size: .
cdr3_aa: CASSLAGASGTRAQYF
cdr3_nt: TGTGCCAGCAGCTTAGCGGGCGCTAGCGGGACTAGGGCGCAGTACTTC

d_call: .
j_call: TRBJ2-7
v_call: TRBV7-2
clone_size: few
cdr3_aa: CASSKNAGSSYEQYF
cdr3_nt: TGTGCCAGCAGCAAAAACGCGGGGAGCTCCTACGAGCAGTACTTC